One sample yielded the 23 T cell receptor beta chains listed below, sequenced in a study of CD8+ T cells in alopecia areata. cDNA serving as the sequencing template came from extracted, reverse transcribed RNA. TCRdb's table, derived via immunoSEQ multiplex PCR, lists solely in-frame clones and lacks some. This table holds 1,500 to 2,000 clones with no singletons; the top ten claim under 60%. The sample taken for sequencing was lesional skin. The receptors here all came from a C3H/HeJ mouse with alopecia areata. The strain's MHC haplotype is H2-k.

This clone has ten or more counts. The genes are named according to mouse. The read ends 4 residues before the CDR3 terminus; that terminus is restored from the germline J gene. The chain is built from TRBV5 and TRBJ1-4; 8 nucleotides agree with TRBD1. This CDR3 spans 15 amino acids. Germline V CDR1 and CDR2: LGHNA, YNLKQL (reference sequence). The trim removed 1 base at V and 2 bases at J, leaving 0 bases unmatched. The part of the CDR3 DNA that was read is TGTGCCAGCAGCCAAGGGACAGGGTCCAACGAA. Translated, it gives CASSQGTGSNE. The full CDR3 protein reads CASSQGTGSNERLFF.

This clone has a count of ten or more. The gene symbols are mouse symbols. Read data end 4 residues before the CDR3 end; the end is taken from the germline J gene. The chain recombines TRBV1 with TRBJ2-2; 8 bases agree with TRBD1. Germline CDR1 reads NSQYPW; CDR2 reads LRSPGD (reference sequence). The CDR3 covers 15 residues. Trimming took 3 bases from V and 4 from J; bases not matched to a gene: 4. The sequenced part of the CDR3 DNA is TGCACCTGCAGTGCGGACAGGGACAGCACCGGG. It is translated as CTCSADRDSTG. The whole CDR3 protein is CTCSADRDSTGQLYF.

This clone was observed at least ten times. The database protein in TCRdb disagrees with the DNA translation at residue 15; the sequence shown here was translated from the DNA. Mouse gene names apply. The read stops 3 residues short of the end of the CDR3; the missing end is completed from the germline J gene. The genes are TRBV14 and TRBJ1-6, with TRBD1 matching over 11 bases. TRBJ1-6 is identified as an open reading frame with a role that is uncertain. Trimming took 4 bases from V and 0 from J; bases not matched to a gene: 6. The CDR3 runs 18 residues. Germline V lookup: CDR1 SGHDT, CDR2 FRDEAV. The DNA read from the CDR3 is TGTGCCAGCAGTATAGGGGACAGGGGGAATTCCTATAATTCGCCC. Translating it yields CASSIGDRGNSYNSP. In full, the CDR3 reads CASSIGDRGNSYNSPLYF.

Points on this clone: The translated DNA and TCRdb's protein are not identical at residue 16; the protein here was translated from the DNA. Gene names and germline match the mouse. Sequencing ends 3 residues short of the CDR3 end; the germline J gene provides the rest. The V call is TRBV13-1, the J call TRBJ1-3; 9 nucleotides align to TRBD1. Germline CDR1 and CDR2: NSHNY and SYGAGN. The CDR3 length is 19 residues. CDR3 in amino acids: CASSDANRGRRDSGNPLYF. The covered CDR3 bases are TGTGCCAGCAGTGATGCTAACAGGGGGCGTAGGGATTCTGGAAATCCG.

This clone appeared many times. A far larger clone is one base from this, pointing to a likely read error. Gene names and germline match the mouse. The CDR3: CASSRDRGTALNERLFF. Incomplete CDR3 DNA: TGTGCTAGCAGTAGAGATAGGGGGACAGCACTCAACGAA. The rearrangement uses TRBV17 and TRBJ1-4; 7 nucleotides match TRBD1. The read comes to an end 4 residues before the CDR3 does, leaving the germline J gene to fill in the end. The CDR3 totals 17 residues. J was trimmed by 4 bases and V by 0 bases; bases with no gene match: 8. Germline V CDR1 and CDR2: MNHDT, YYDKIL.

This clone showed up just a few times. All gene names here are mouse names. Read sequence stops 4 residues before the CDR3 end, and the germline J gene provides the missing end. V and J are TRBV13-1 and TRBJ1-2; D might be TRBD1 (5 bases). The germline gives CDR1 NSHNY, CDR2 SYGAGN. The V end was cut by 3 bases, the J end by 3 bases, with 9 bases between. The CDR3 spans 13 residues. Incomplete CDR3 DNA: TGTGCCAGCAGTGGGCAAGGGGACTCC. It specifies CASSGQGDS. The entire CDR3 protein is CASSGQGDSDYTF.

By proportion, this clone is medium-sized. Gene names and germline match the mouse. Read data end 4 residues before the CDR3 end; the end is taken from the germline J gene. The chain employs TRBV3 and TRBJ2-5; 9 positions match TRBD1. The CDR3 sequence is 14 residues long. The germline V gene has CDR1 SNHLY and CDR2 FYNGKV (reference sequence). The CDR3 loop is CASSLGDREDTQYF. The CDR3 DNA, read in part, is TGTGCCAGCAGCTTAGGGGACAGGGAAGAC.

In this sample, this clone turned up many times. Mouse names are used for the genes. The read terminates 4 residues before the CDR3 end, so the remaining end is supplied by the germline J gene. The genes are TRBV31 and TRBJ2-2; TRBD2 matches at 8 bases. Germline V lookup: CDR1 GKSSPN, CDR2 SITVG. V lost 0 bases to trimming and J lost 0 bases; unmatched junction nucleotides: 3. CDR3 length: 16 residues. CDR3 region: CAWSLGGGTNTGQLYF. Partial CDR3 DNA: TGTGCCTGGAGTCTAGGGGGGGGCACAAACACCGGG.

This clone was seen at least ten times. Mouse gene names apply. The read finishes 4 residues shy of the CDR3 end, and the germline J gene is used to complete it. The chain employs TRBV13-2 and TRBJ2-5, with TRBD2 matching over 9 bases. The CDR3 contains 15 residues. CDR1 is NNHNN and CDR2 is SYGAGS in the germline V gene (reference sequence). The part of the CDR3 DNA that was read is TGTGCCAGCGGTGATGTAGACTGGGGGCGAGAC. Its translation: CASGDVDWGRD. The whole CDR3 region reads CASGDVDWGRDTQYF.

To note about this clone: The gene names given are mouse names. The read terminates 4 residues ahead of where the CDR3 ends, so the germline J gene completes it. The rearrangement joins TRBV20 to TRBJ2-1, with D possibly TRBD2 on 7 matching bases. The length of the CDR3 is 14 residues. The germline V and J ends were trimmed by 3 bases and 1 base, with 10 bases remaining between them. Per germline, CDR1 GFQATS and CDR2 STVNSAI. The CDR3 bases that were read are TGTGGTGCTAGCGAGGGGGGGAACTATGCT. Translated: CGASEGGNYA. The whole CDR3 region reads CGASEGGNYAEQFF.

There are many counts of this clone. Genes here carry mouse names. The read ends 4 residues early relative to the CDR3; the germline J gene fills the gap. V and J are TRBV31 and TRBJ1-1; 7 bases map to TRBD1. Losses at the gene ends were 0 bases for V and 0 bases for J; bases not matched to a gene: 1. CDR3 size: 14 residues. The germline V gene has CDR1 GKSSPN and CDR2 SITVG. CDR3 protein: CAWSLDRANTEVFF. CDR3 DNA (partial): TGTGCCTGGAGTCTAGACAGGGCAAACACA.

There are a few counts of this clone. One end of the junction does not line up with germline, which may come from a read error. Gene and germline names: mouse. The missing CDR3 end, 4 residues past where the read stops, is filled in from the germline J gene. J is TRBJ2-5 and V is TRBV13-3, with D possibly matching TRBD1 (6 bases). This CDR3 spans 15 amino acids. Germline-derived CDR1 and CDR2 are NNHDY and SYVADS. The part of the CDR3 DNA that was read is TGTGCCAGCGGTGATGTGGACAGAATCCAAGAC. Translation gives CASGDVDRIQD. The complete CDR3 protein is CASGDVDRIQDTQYF.

Notes on this clone: Gene names are the mouse ones. The read ends 4 residues early relative to the CDR3; the germline J gene fills the gap. The chain carries TRBV4 and TRBJ1-2; perhaps TRBD1 as D (5 bases). The CDR3 extends over 14 amino acids. Deletions cut 4 bases from V and 0 bases from J, with 9 bases between. Germline V gene data show CDR1 as LGHDT and CDR2 as YNNKQL (reference sequence). The CDR3 spells CASSFDSANSDYTF. CDR3 bases read: TGTGCCAGCAGCTTTGACAGTGCAAACTCC. Full variable domain (remainder filled in from reference TRBV4 and TRBJ1-2): ETAVFQTPNYHVTQVGNEVSFNCKQTLGHDTMYWYKQDSKKLLKIMFSYNNKQLIVNETVPRRFSPQSSDKAHLNLRIKSVEPEDSAVYLCASSFDSANSDYTFGSGTRLLVI.

Comment on this clone: Gene names are the mouse ones. The CDR3 bases that were read are TGTGCCAGCAGTCCCAGGGGGAGACAT. Protein sequence: CASSPRGRH. The CDR3, in full, reads CASSPRGRHEQYF. The rearrangement links TRBV19 to TRBJ2-7, with 7 positions matching TRBD1. Coverage ceases 4 residues before the CDR3 finishes, and the germline J gene fills in the end. The CDR3 has 13 amino acids. The germline V gene encodes CDR1 FNHDT and CDR2 SITEND (reference sequence).

By proportion, this clone is medium-sized (0.01 to 0.1%). Gene labels here are mouse ones. The CDR3 goes on 4 residues after the read ends, and that part is filled in from the germline J gene. J is TRBJ1-4 and V is TRBV29, with 9 bases identical to TRBD1. The CDR3 extends over 13 amino acids. V shed 7 bases, J shed 5 bases, and the junction held 2 bases outside the gene matches. From germline, CDR1 is MSHET and CDR2 SYDVDS. Partial CDR3 DNA: TGTGCTAGCACGGACAGGGGAAACGAA. It codes for CASTDRGNE. The complete CDR3 sequence is CASTDRGNERLFF.

This clone was counted ten times or more. These gene names are mouse names. The read stops 4 residues short of the end of the CDR3; the missing end is completed from the germline J gene. This chain connects TRBV13-3 to TRBJ1-4; the D gene is possibly TRBD1 (6 bases). V was trimmed by 3 bases and J by 0 bases, leaving 9 bases between them. Germline values: CDR1 NNHDY, CDR2 SYVADS. The CDR3 is 15 amino acids. CDR3 DNA, as far as it was read: TGTGCCAGCAGTGCGGACAGTATTTCCAACGAA. Its translation: CASSADSISNE. The whole CDR3 reads CASSADSISNERLFF.

Ten or more counts support this clone. The protein in this entry is translated from the DNA; at residue 10 it differs from the protein listed in TCRdb. All gene names here are mouse names. Sequencing ends 3 residues short of the CDR3 end; the germline J gene provides the rest. The rearrangement uses TRBV1 and TRBJ1-3; D unclear. The CDR3 length is 13 residues. V lost 0 bases and J lost 2, with 2 bases in between. Germline-derived CDR1 and CDR2 are NSQYPW and LRSPGD (reference sequence). The CDR3 bases that were read are TGCACCTGCAGTGCAGACACTGGAAATACG. Amino acid sequence: CTCSADTGNT. The entire CDR3 sequence reads CTCSADTGNTLYF.

This clone was recorded many times. The genes and germline here are from mouse. With the read ending 4 residues before the CDR3 end, the germline J gene is used to fill in that end. The chain combines TRBV5 with TRBJ1-4; the D gene is possibly TRBD1 (6 bases). Per germline, CDR1 LGHNA and CDR2 YNLKQL (reference sequence). The ends were cut back, 0 bases at V and 0 bases at J, with 14 bases in the middle. The CDR3 extends over 18 amino acids. The CDR3 reads CASSQDIGGAISNERLFF. The DNA read from the CDR3 is TGTGCCAGCAGCCAAGACATAGGGGGGGCGATTTCCAACGAA.

This clone occurred many times. Gene names and germline match the mouse. Read sequence stops 4 residues before the CDR3 end, and the germline J gene provides the missing end. Distinct nucleotide sequences in the sample also encode this CDR3. V and J are TRBV12-1 and TRBJ2-4; TRBD2 aligns across 11 bases. Germline trimming cut 0 bases from V and 3 bases from J; bases unmatched to any gene: 7. This CDR3 is built from 17 residues. Germline V gene data show CDR1 as SGHSN and CDR2 as HYEKVE. CDR3 bases read: TGTGCCAGCTCTCTCCCAGAACTGGGGGGGCGACAAAAC. Its protein product is CASSLPELGGRQN. The whole CDR3 region reads CASSLPELGGRQNTLYF.

This clone showed up many times. Genes and germline are mouse. From the germline J gene comes the end of the CDR3, since the read stops 4 residues before it. J is TRBJ2-7 and V is TRBV17; TRBD2 aligns across 9 bases. The germline gives CDR1 MNHDT, CDR2 YYDKIL. This CDR3 region has 15 residues. V was pared by 5 bases and J by 0 bases, with 5 bases of the junction left unmatched. The DNA read from the CDR3 is TGTGCTAGCAGTCGGGACTGGGAGAGCTCCTAT. Protein sequence: CASSRDWESSY. The full CDR3 sequence reads CASSRDWESSYEQYF.

This clone was detected many times. Gene names are the mouse ones. The CDR3 end falls 4 residues outside the read, so it is completed with the germline J gene. The chain combines TRBV5 with TRBJ2-1; 7 nucleotides agree with TRBD1. Germline CDR1 reads LGHNA; CDR2 reads YNLKQL (reference sequence). The CDR3 runs 13 residues. V lost 1 base to trimming and J lost 6 bases; unmatched junction nucleotides: 0. The CDR3 reads CASSQGTGAEQFF. The sequenced CDR3 bases are TGTGCCAGCAGCCAAGGGACAGGTGCT.

This clone was seen ten or more times. Gene names denote mouse genes. The CDR3 end falls 4 residues outside the read, so it is completed with the germline J gene. V is TRBV1 and J is TRBJ2-4, with no clear D. The CDR3 spans 16 residues. The ends were cut back, 4 bases at V and 0 bases at J, with 14 bases in the middle. The germline CDR1 and CDR2 sequences are NSQYPW and LRSPGD (reference sequence). Partial CDR3 DNA: TGCACCTGCAGTGACGGGTTCGACTCTAGTCAAAAC. It yields the protein CTCSDGFDSSQN. The CDR3 in full is CTCSDGFDSSQNTLYF. The full variable domain, its missing parts supplied by reference TRBV1 and TRBJ2-4, is VTLLEQNPRWRLVPRGQAVNLRCILKNSQYPWMSWYQQDLQKQLQWLFTLRSPGDKEVKSLPGADYLATRVTDTELRLQVANMSQGRTLYCTCSDGFDSSQNTLYFGAGTRLSVL.

This clone has ten or more counts. Genes here carry mouse names. CDR3 protein: CASSIYFNQDTQYF. The CDR3 DNA, read in part, is TGTGCCAGCAGTATTTACTTTAACCAAGAC. The chain employs TRBV19 and TRBJ2-5; no reliable D call. The read ends 4 residues shy of where the CDR3 ends; the end is completed using the germline J gene. Trimming stripped 2 bases from V and 0 bases from J, with 7 bases between. Looked up from germline, CDR1 is FNHDT and CDR2 is SITEND (reference sequence). There are 14 residues in the CDR3.